This T cell receptor (beta chain) was obtained from a study of shared clonotypes between healthy human individuals. Regarding the study as a whole: Against clonotypes common to all four donors, non-shared ones had lower generation probabilities.

The CDR3 is made up of 14 amino acids. V was shortened by 5 bases and J by 7 bases, with 14 bases between the two germline ends. Germline CDR1 WNHNN, CDR2 SYGVQD (reference sequence). The protocol was immunoSEQ multiplex PCR, while the TCRdb copy is restricted to in-frame clones and leaves out a portion. The sample consists of roughly 2.6 million clones, 90% to 95% of them appearing once. As to this clone: What it binds is unknown.

Caucasian adults residing in Nashville, Tennessee made up all the donors. Sequenced sample: naive CD4+ T cells sorted from blood. Specified subset: CD45RA+ positively selected. The sequence derives from a man in his late teens or twenties in good health. This rearrangement joins TRBV10-1 to TRBJ1-4; D not resolved. DNA for the CDR3: TGCGCCAGCAGTACGGGAAGGGTCGGTGAAAAACTGTTTTTT. Amino acids: CASSTGRVGEKLFF.